This T cell receptor beta chain was retrieved from a study of blood T cell repertoires in COVID-19. Authors' data handling: Using reference gene primer amplification, nucleated cell counts were estimated. Data came from immunoSEQ multiplex PCR; TCRdb stores just in-frame clones and leaves some out. The DNA gave D and trimming, while V, J and clone size come from that table. The table lists about 30,000 clones, roughly nine tenths of them singletons. Germline V gene lookup returns CDR1 MNHNS and CDR2 SASEGT. The germline V and J ends were trimmed by 2 bases and 14 bases, with 21 bases remaining between them. The CDR3 length is 14 residues.

The specimen sequenced was peripheral blood. The chain combines TRBV6-1 with TRBJ1-2; TRBD1 is a possible D gene (5 bases). This receptor was taken from a human donor with active COVID-19. The donor label of this sample is uncertain. CDR3 in amino acids: CASSEILTTGEFTF. CDR3 nucleotides: TGTGCCAGCAGTGAAATTCTCACTACAGGCGAGTTTACCTTC.